Presented here are 27 T cell receptor beta chains from one specimen sequenced in a study of CD8+ T cells in alopecia areata. Specified treatment: oral pan-JAK inhibitor, 5-10 mg twice daily. Sequencing used cDNA as its template, made by extracting RNA and reverse transcribing it. Data came from immunoSEQ multiplex PCR; TCRdb stores just in-frame clones and leaves some out. The sample lists some 190,000 clones; 60% were seen once. The material was CD4+ T cells sorted from blood, obtained at week 24, from a patient treated with tofacitinib. All receptors come from a human donor with alopecia areata.

The chain uses TRBV5-6 and TRBJ2-5; unclear D gene. With 4 bases removed from V and 5 bases from J, the gap between germline ends came to 12 bases. Germline CDR1 reads SGHDT; CDR2 reads YYEEEE. The CDR3 covers 13 residues. DNA of the CDR3: TGTGCCAGCAGCATGCCTACTTCGGAGACCCAGTACTTC. Its translation: CASSMPTSETQYF.

As for this clone: At one of its ends the junction is not consistent with the germline gene, which may arise from a read error. The chain recombines TRBV7-2 with TRBJ2-3, with 10 bases that match TRBD2. This CDR3 spans 12 amino acids. Per the germline V gene, CDR1 is SGHTA and CDR2 is FQGNSA. The chain's CDR3 is CASSGNFGTSVF. The DNA of the CDR3 is TGTGCCAGCAGCGGGAATTTTGGGACTAGCGTTTTT.

Concerning this clone: Sequence at one end of the junction differs from germline and may be a read error. This chain uses TRBV4-3 with TRBJ2-7, with 11 bases matching TRBD1. From germline, CDR1 is LGHNA and CDR2 YSLEER. The CDR3 consists of 14 residues. CDR3 in amino acids: CASSQETRTGGWNF. CDR3 DNA: TGCGCCAGCAGCCAAGAGACCCGGACAGGGGGCTGGAACTTC.

The chain links TRBV5-6 to TRBJ1-2; D call uncertain. CDR3 length: 14 residues. Germline CDR1 reads SGHDT; CDR2 reads YYEEEE. The V end was cut by 0 bases, the J end by 8 bases, with 14 bases between. The CDR3 DNA follows: TGTGCCAGCAGCTTGGCTGGACCGACCGGCGGCTACACCTTC. The encoded protein is CASSLAGPTGGYTF. Complete variable domain (other parts from reference TRBV5-6 and TRBJ1-2): DAGVTQSPTHLIKTRGQQVTLRCSPKSGHDTVSWYQQALGQGPQFIFQYYEEEERQRGNFPDRFSGHQFPNYSSELNVNALLLGDSALYLCASSLAGPTGGYTFGSGTRLTVV.

The chain is built from TRBV11-2 and TRBJ2-4, with D unresolved. CDR1 and CDR2 (germline): SGHAT, FQNNGV. This CDR3 has 18 residues. V lost 5 bases to trimming and J lost 2 bases, with 22 bases between them. CDR3 in amino acids: CASSPLGLGMGSKNIQYF. The DNA of the CDR3 is TGTGCCAGCAGCCCCTTAGGATTGGGGATGGGGTCCAAAAACATTCAGTACTTC.

The chain is built from TRBV7-9 and TRBJ1-5, with D possibly matching TRBD1 (6 bases). The length of the CDR3 is 13 residues. Germline-derived CDR1 and CDR2 are SEHNR and FQNEAQ (reference sequence). V was clipped by 8 bases and J by 2 bases, with 10 bases between them. CDR3 coding DNA: TGTGCCAGCGGGAGGACAGGCAATCAGCCCCAGCATTTT. Translating gives CASGRTGNQPQHF.

The rearrangement uses TRBV7-2 and TRBJ2-1; D is perhaps TRBD1 or TRBD2 (6 bases each). CDR3 length equals 15 residues. The V gene lost 1 base and the J gene lost 7 bases, with 14 bases spanning the gap. The germline V gene has CDR1 SGHTA and CDR2 FQGNSA. The CDR3 loop reads CASSLGVGGGNEQFF. CDR3 sequence (DNA): TGTGCCAGCAGCTTAGGCGTTGGAGGGGGGAATGAGCAGTTCTTC.

DNA of the CDR3: TGTGCCAGCAGCTTAGCGCTATCAGGGACCGGCGAGCAGTACTTC. It translates to CASSLALSGTGEQYF. This sequence joins TRBV7-9 and TRBJ2-7; D tentatively reads TRBD1 or TRBD2 (5 bases each). Trimming removed 0 bases at V and 6 bases at J, with 15 bases between. Germline V gene sequence: CDR1 SEHNR, CDR2 FQNEAQ (reference sequence). The CDR3 consists of 15 residues.

The chain links TRBV2 to TRBJ1-2, with TRBD1 matching over 8 bases. The CDR3 loop spans 14 amino acids. The germline CDR1 and CDR2 sequences are SNHLY and FYNNEI. V lost 7 bases and J lost 1; bases outside the gene matches: 5. The CDR3 sequence: CASTRGQVNYGYTF. Here the CDR3 DNA reads TGTGCCAGCACCAGGGGACAGGTTAACTATGGCTACACCTTC. The whole variable domain, filled in from reference TRBV2 and TRBJ1-2, reads EPEVTQTPSHQVTQMGQEVILRCVPISNHLYFYWYRQILGQKVEFLVSFYNNEISEKSEIFDDQFSVERPDGSNFTLKIRSTKLEDSAMYFCASTRGQVNYGYTFGSGTRLTVV.

The V gene is TRBV7-2, the J gene TRBJ2-3, with D possibly called TRBD1 or TRBD2 (6 bases each). The CDR3 consists of 14 residues. The germline CDR1 and CDR2 sequences are SGHTA and FQGNSA. The V and J ends lost 5 bases and 3 bases respectively, with 12 bases between them. CDR3 region: CASSRGGRTDTQYF. CDR3 sequence (DNA): TGTGCCAGCAGCCGAGGGGGGAGGACAGATACGCAGTATTTT.

On this clone: This CDR3 is also generated by other DNA sequences in the sample. The V call is TRBV4-3, the J call TRBJ1-1; D remains ambiguous. CDR1 is LGHNA and CDR2 is YSLEER in the germline V gene. The CDR3 is 13 amino acids. Trimming took off 4 bases at V and 0 bases at J, with 6 bases between the two ends. CDR3 loop: CASSRAMNTEAFF. The DNA of the CDR3 is TGCGCCAGCAGCCGGGCCATGAACACTGAAGCTTTCTTT.

Regarding this clone: This sample also contains other DNA sequences that code for the same CDR3. The rearrangement links TRBV30 to TRBJ2-2; D is possibly TRBD2 (5 bases). This CDR3 is 13 amino acids long. V lost 3 bases to trimming and J lost 5 bases, with 10 bases between them. In germline, CDR1 is GTSNPN, CDR2 SVGIG (reference sequence). Here the CDR3 reads CAWRRRGTGELFF. The CDR3 DNA reads as TGTGCCTGGAGACGACGGGGTACCGGGGAGCTGTTTTTT.

V usage is TRBV25-1 and J usage is TRBJ2-1; possible D gene TRBD1, 7 bases. Per germline, CDR1 MGHDK and CDR2 SYGVNS. This CDR3 is 17 amino acids long. Trimming pared 1 base from V and 5 bases from J, leaving 18 bases between. CDR3 residues: CASSEWRAGGNNNEQFF. In DNA, the CDR3 is TGTGCCAGCAGTGAATGGCGGGCAGGGGGGAACAACAATGAGCAGTTCTTC.

The chain's CDR3 is CASSILGSRNEQFF. For the CDR3, the DNA is TGTGCCAGTAGTATATTGGGTAGCCGCAATGAGCAGTTCTTC. This sequence joins TRBV19 and TRBJ2-1, with no clear D. V was trimmed by 2 bases and J by 6 bases, leaving 11 bases between them. The CDR3 consists of 14 residues. Germline V lookup: CDR1 LNHDA, CDR2 SQIVND (reference sequence). The full variable domain, its missing parts supplied by reference TRBV19 and TRBJ2-1, is DGGITQSPKYLFRKEGQNVTLSCEQNLNHDAMYWYRQDPGQGLRLIYYSQIVNDFQKGDIAEGYSVSREKKESFPLTVTSAQKNPTAFYLCASSILGSRNEQFFGPGTRLTVL.

This clone showed up just a few times. The V call is TRBV4-3, the J call TRBJ2-1, with D maybe TRBD2 (6 bases). The CDR3 is made up of 15 amino acids. V was clipped by 4 bases and J by 0 bases, with 10 bases between them. Germline V gene lookup returns CDR1 LGHNA and CDR2 YSLEER. The CDR3 sequence: CASSRGASSYNEQFF. The CDR3 nucleotides are TGCGCCAGCAGCCGCGGGGCAAGCTCCTACAATGAGCAGTTCTTC.

The rearrangement joins TRBV7-9 to TRBJ1-2; D is possibly TRBD1 (6 bases). Germline loops: CDR1 SEHNR, CDR2 FQNEAQ (reference sequence). The ends were cut back, 3 bases at V and 0 bases at J, with 11 bases in the middle. The CDR3 has 15 residues. CDR3 sequence (DNA): TGTGCCAGCAGCTTGGGGGCTAAGGCTAACTATGGCTACACCTTC. Translated, it gives CASSLGAKANYGYTF.

A few counts support this clone. J is TRBJ2-1 and V is TRBV29-1; weak D call: TRBD2 (5 bases). Trimming shortened V by 4 bases and J by 4 bases, and 8 bases separated the two germline ends. Germline V gene sequence: CDR1 SQVTM, CDR2 ANQGSEA. The CDR3 spans 12 residues. The CDR3 reads CSVGGMYNEQFF. CDR3 nucleotide sequence: TGCAGCGTTGGAGGGATGTACAATGAGCAGTTCTTC.

The rearrangement links TRBV9 to TRBJ2-5; D perhaps matches TRBD2 (5 bases). V was trimmed by 0 bases and J by 4 bases, leaving 22 bases between them. Germline-derived CDR1 and CDR2 are SGDLS and YYNGEE. This CDR3 is 18 amino acids long. DNA of the CDR3: TGTGCCAGCAGCGTAGATCCGGGTAGTAGGAGGCCGGGAGAGACCCAGTACTTC. Its protein product is CASSVDPGSRRPGETQYF. Using reference TRBV9 and TRBJ2-5 for the parts outside the CDR3, the full variable domain is DSGVTQTPKHLITATGQRVTLRCSPRSGDLSVYWYQQSLDQGLQFLIQYYNGEERAKGNILERFSAQQFPDLHSELNLSSLELGDSALYFCASSVDPGSRRPGETQYFGPGTRLLVL.

This clone occurred a few times. The CDR3 region has the DNA TGCAGCGTTGATGGGACAGGGAACCACGAGCAGTACTTC. It codes for CSVDGTGNHEQYF. The chain combines TRBV29-1 with TRBJ2-7; 9 bases are a match to TRBD1. Germline trimming cut 3 bases from V and 5 bases from J; bases unmatched to any gene: 5. The CDR3 is made up of 13 amino acids. The germline gives CDR1 SQVTM, CDR2 ANQGSEA.

This rearrangement joins TRBV15 to TRBJ1-1; no clear D. Trimming shortened V by 0 bases and J by 3 bases, and 11 bases separated the two germline ends. This CDR3 region has 15 residues. Looked up from germline, CDR1 is LNHNV and CDR2 is YYDKDF (reference sequence). CDR3 region: CATSRDQKGHTEAFF. As DNA, the CDR3 is TGTGCCACCAGCAGAGATCAGAAGGGTCACACTGAAGCTTTCTTT.

This clone was detected once. This chain joins TRBV14 and TRBJ2-7; D unresolved. Trimming pared 4 bases from V and 0 bases from J, leaving 13 bases between. CDR3 length: 15 amino acids. The germline V gene has CDR1 SGHDN and CDR2 FVKESK. Here the CDR3 reads CASSLRLGISYEQYF. The CDR3 DNA is TGTGCCAGCAGCCTAAGATTAGGGATCTCCTACGAGCAGTACTTC.

V and J are TRBV5-6 and TRBJ1-1; 10 positions agree with TRBD1. The V gene's germline CDR1 is SGHDT and CDR2 YYEEEE. Losses at the gene ends were 5 bases for V and 2 bases for J; bases not matched to a gene: 6. The CDR3 has 15 amino acids. For the CDR3, the DNA is TGTGCCAGCAGTACCGGGACAGGGGCTAACACTGAAGCTTTCTTT. Translation: CASSTGTGANTEAFF.

This chain uses TRBV30 with TRBJ1-1; TRBD1 matches 9 bases. Trimming cost V 5 bases and J 5 bases; bases outside gene matches: 9. The CDR3 consists of 14 residues. Germline CDR1 is GTSNPN and CDR2 is SVGIG (reference sequence). In nucleotides, the CDR3 is TGTGCCTGGGGTAGGGGACAGGGAGAAACTGAAGCTTTCTTT. Translated, it gives CAWGRGQGETEAFF.

The rearrangement joins TRBV10-3 to TRBJ1-6; D gene unclear. Trimming pared 0 bases from V and 7 bases from J, leaving 10 bases between. This CDR3 has 15 amino acids. The germline V gene has CDR1 ENHRY and CDR2 SYGVKD. The DNA for the CDR3 is TGTGCCATCAGTGAGTCCCCATTCGGGAATTCACCCCTCCACTTT. Its translation is CAISESPFGNSPLHF.

This chain links TRBV7-2 with TRBJ2-5; 8 nucleotides match TRBD1. CDR1 and CDR2 (germline): SGHTA, FQGNSA. Germline trimming cut 5 bases from V and 6 bases from J; bases unmatched to any gene: 8. The CDR3 runs 14 residues. This CDR3 is CASSPRTGWKTQYF. DNA of the CDR3: TGTGCCAGCAGCCCGAGGACAGGGTGGAAGACCCAGTACTTC.

This clone was picked up a small number of times. At the DNA level, this CDR3 is encoded by other sequences in the same sample as well. The chain uses TRBV4-3 and TRBJ1-1; D remains ambiguous. The germline gives CDR1 LGHNA, CDR2 YSLEER. The V and J ends lost 8 bases and 0 bases respectively, with 7 bases between them. The CDR3 extends over 12 amino acids. The CDR3 DNA follows: TGCGCCAGCGGAGGATTGAACACTGAAGCTTTCTTT. The encoded protein is CASGGLNTEAFF.

The chain has TRBV5-1 and TRBJ2-7; TRBD2 matches at 8 bases. The J segment lost 7 bases and the V segment lost 3 bases, leaving 12 bases of the junction unmatched. CDR1 is SGHRS and CDR2 is YFSETQ in the germline V gene. The CDR3 is made up of 15 amino acids. The CDR3 region is CASSSRASGLGEQYF. CDR3 bases: TGCGCCAGCAGCTCGAGAGCTAGCGGGCTAGGGGAGCAGTACTTC.